This T cell receptor beta chain was found in a study of identical twins. The table lists this clonotype with many counts. Its target is unknown. In germline, CDR1 is MGHRA, CDR2 YSYEKL. The CDR3 extends over 14 amino acids. V was pared by 8 bases and J by 6 bases, with 17 bases between. Unique molecular identifiers were present on cDNA, and template switching added a universal primer site. TCRdb analysed the 5' RACE reads with MiXCR anew, one entry per CDR3 protein. The sample carries under 350,000 distinct CDR3 sequences, 9.5% recorded once. Only healthy Caucasians were enrolled as donors. Overall study findings and caveats: Compared with unrelated sharing, twin-shared out-of-frame alpha sequences had more low-probability sequences. In drawing conclusions, the study used cross-sectional statistical analysis and did not follow the same donors.

The data were also submitted as part of a second study, on yellow fever vaccine responses in identical twins.

This rearrangement joins TRBV4-1 to TRBJ1-5, with D possibly being TRBD1 (6 bases). The sequencing input was CD8+ T cells sorted from blood. This sequence was found in a woman under 30 in good health. CDR3 bases: TGCGCCAGCTCCCACCCAGGGGAGTTTCAGCCCCAGCATTTT. Translating it yields CASSHPGEFQPQHF.